These 5 T cell receptor beta chains share one sample of origin, sequenced in a study of T cells in women clearing cervical HPV infection. Generated by immunoSEQ multiplex PCR, the TCRdb table keeps only in-frame clones and is missing some. The repertoire table contains about 24,000 clones. What was sequenced was blood buffy coat. The receptors here all came from a woman aged 18 to 75 with a cervical HPV16 infection that either progressed to CIN3+ or cleared (not recorded which).

CDR3: CASSLRPTGGIHEQYF. Incomplete CDR3 DNA: TGTGCCAGCAGTTTACGCCCGACAGGGGGAATCCACGAG. The chain is built from TRBV27 and TRBJ2-7; 9 positions match TRBD1. The read terminates 3 residues before the CDR3 end, so the remaining end is supplied by the germline J gene. The CDR3 runs to 16 residues. Germline trimming cut 2 bases from V and 5 bases from J; bases unmatched to any gene: 10. Germline assignment: CDR1 MNHEY and CDR2 SMNVEV (reference sequence).

CDR3 DNA (partial): TGTGCCAGCAGTGGGCCTAGCGGGGGTACCTCCTACAATGAG. This sequence encodes CASSGPSGGTSYNE. The complete CDR3 sequence is CASSGPSGGTSYNEQFF. The chain recombines TRBV2 with TRBJ2-1; TRBD2 agrees at 10 bases. The read ends 3 residues shy of where the CDR3 ends; the end is completed using the germline J gene. V trimming: 4 bases; J trimming: 0 bases; junction bases outside the gene matches: 6. Germline CDR1 is SNHLY and CDR2 is FYNNEI. The CDR3 runs 17 residues.

As concerns this clone: The CDR3 end falls 3 residues outside the read, so it is completed with the germline J gene. The chain links TRBV18 to TRBJ2-7, with 8 nucleotides matching TRBD2. Germline CDR1 reads KGHSH; CDR2 reads LQKENI. The length of the CDR3 is 14 residues. Losses at the gene ends were 3 bases for V and 5 bases for J; bases not matched to a gene: 6. The sequenced CDR3 bases are TGTGCCAGCTCACCCCGGGGGGGGACCCACGAG. The encoded protein is CASSPRGGTHE. In full, the CDR3 reads CASSPRGGTHEQYF.

A remark on this clone: The read terminates 3 residues ahead of where the CDR3 ends, so the germline J gene completes it. V gene TRBV10-2 combines with J gene TRBJ2-7; D ambiguous. V lost 1 base and J 1 base, leaving 11 bases between the germline ends. The germline CDR1 and CDR2 sequences are WSHSY and SAAADI. The CDR3 runs to 15 residues. The CDR3 sequence is CASSEFPSRSYEQYF. The sequenced part of the CDR3 DNA is TGCGCCAGCAGTGAGTTTCCCTCGCGTTCCTACGAG.

A word on this clone: The CDR3 end is not reached by the read, which stops 3 residues before it; the germline J gene fills it in. This chain uses TRBV2 with TRBJ2-7; tentatively, D is TRBD1 or TRBD2 (5 bases each). Germline CDR1 reads SNHLY; CDR2 reads FYNNEI. The CDR3 spans 15 residues. Trimming took 5 bases from V and 0 from J, leaving 14 bases between them. CDR3 protein: CASSSEGLTSYEQYF. The sequenced part of the CDR3 DNA is TGTGCCAGCAGTTCCGAGGGGCTGACCTCCTACGAG.